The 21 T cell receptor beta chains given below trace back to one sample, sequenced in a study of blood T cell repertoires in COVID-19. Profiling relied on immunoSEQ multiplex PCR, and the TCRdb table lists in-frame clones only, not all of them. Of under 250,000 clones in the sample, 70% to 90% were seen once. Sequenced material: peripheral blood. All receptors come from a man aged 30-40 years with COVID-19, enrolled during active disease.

The CDR3 loop is CASSETTGQNEKLFF. CDR3 in DNA: TGCGCCAGCAGCGAGACGACAGGTCAAAATGAAAAACTGTTTTTT. The chain couples TRBV4-1 to TRBJ1-4, with a possible D match to TRBD1 (6 bases). Trimming took off 5 bases at V and 5 bases at J, with 15 bases between the two ends. Germline CDR1 MGHRA, CDR2 YSYEKL. The CDR3 is made up of 15 amino acids.

CDR3 loop: CASSLGLAGGGSYEQYF. In nucleotides, the CDR3 is TGTGCCAGCAGCTTAGGGTTAGCGGGAGGGGGGTCCTACGAGCAGTACTTC. The chain employs TRBV7-8 and TRBJ2-7; 11 bases map to TRBD2. CDR3 length: 17 amino acids. Germline V gives CDR1 SGHVS, CDR2 FQNEAQ. Trimming at V came to 1 base and at J to 1 base, leaving 6 bases not matched to a gene.

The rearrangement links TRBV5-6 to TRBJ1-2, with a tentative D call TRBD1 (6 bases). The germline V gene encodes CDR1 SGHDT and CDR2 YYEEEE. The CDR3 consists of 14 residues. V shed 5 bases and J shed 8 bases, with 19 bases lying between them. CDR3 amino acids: CASRYGQYSRGYTF. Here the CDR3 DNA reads TGTGCCAGCAGATATGGACAGTACTCACGGGGCTACACCTTC.

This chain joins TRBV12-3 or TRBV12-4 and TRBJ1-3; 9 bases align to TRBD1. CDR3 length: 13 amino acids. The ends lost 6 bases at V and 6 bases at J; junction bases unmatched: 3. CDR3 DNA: TGTGCCAGCAGACAGGGGGCGAAAAACACCATATATTTT. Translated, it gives CASRQGAKNTIYF.

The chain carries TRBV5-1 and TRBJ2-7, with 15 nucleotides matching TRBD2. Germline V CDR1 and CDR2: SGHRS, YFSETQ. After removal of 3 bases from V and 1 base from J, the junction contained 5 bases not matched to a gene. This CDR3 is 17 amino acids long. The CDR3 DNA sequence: TGCGCCAGCAGCTCGGGGACTAGCGGGAGGATATCCTACGAGCAGTACTTC. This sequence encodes CASSSGTSGRISYEQYF.

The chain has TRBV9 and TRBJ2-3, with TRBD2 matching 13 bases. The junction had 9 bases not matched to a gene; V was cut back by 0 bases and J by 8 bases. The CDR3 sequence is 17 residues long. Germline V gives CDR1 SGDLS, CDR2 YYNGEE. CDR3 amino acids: CASSVERTSGRVGTQYF. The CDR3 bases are TGTGCCAGCAGCGTAGAGAGGACTAGCGGGAGAGTGGGTACGCAGTATTTT.

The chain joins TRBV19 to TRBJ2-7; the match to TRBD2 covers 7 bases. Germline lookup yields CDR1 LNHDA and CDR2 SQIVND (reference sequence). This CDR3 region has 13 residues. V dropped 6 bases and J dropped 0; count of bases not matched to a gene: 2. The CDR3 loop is CASRASGSYEQYF. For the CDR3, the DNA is TGTGCCAGTAGGGCTAGCGGCTCCTACGAGCAGTACTTC.

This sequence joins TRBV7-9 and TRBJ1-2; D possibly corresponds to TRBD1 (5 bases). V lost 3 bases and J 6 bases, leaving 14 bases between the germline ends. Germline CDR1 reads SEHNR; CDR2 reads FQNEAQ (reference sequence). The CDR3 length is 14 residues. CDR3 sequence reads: CASSLEGQGNGYTF. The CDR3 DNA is TGTGCCAGCAGCTTGGAGGGGCAGGGAAATGGCTACACCTTC.

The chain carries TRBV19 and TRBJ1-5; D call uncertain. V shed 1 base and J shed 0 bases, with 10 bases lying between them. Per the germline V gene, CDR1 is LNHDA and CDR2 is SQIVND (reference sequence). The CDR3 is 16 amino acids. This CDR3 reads CASSIGAGNSNQPQHF. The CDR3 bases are TGTGCCAGTAGTATAGGGGCGGGGAATAGCAATCAGCCCCAGCATTTT. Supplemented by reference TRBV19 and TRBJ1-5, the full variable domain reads DGGITQSPKYLFRKEGQNVTLSCEQNLNHDAMYWYRQDPGQGLRLIYYSQIVNDFQKGDIAEGYSVSREKKESFPLTVTSAQKNPTAFYLCASSIGAGNSNQPQHFGDGTRLSIL.

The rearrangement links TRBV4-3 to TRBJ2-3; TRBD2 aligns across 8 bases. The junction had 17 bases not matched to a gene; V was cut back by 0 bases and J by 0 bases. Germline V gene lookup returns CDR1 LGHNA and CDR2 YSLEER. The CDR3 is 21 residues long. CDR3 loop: CASSQEEVSGKQDSSTDTQYF. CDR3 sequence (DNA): TGCGCCAGCAGCCAAGAGGAGGTTAGCGGGAAACAAGACTCTAGCACAGATACGCAGTATTTT.

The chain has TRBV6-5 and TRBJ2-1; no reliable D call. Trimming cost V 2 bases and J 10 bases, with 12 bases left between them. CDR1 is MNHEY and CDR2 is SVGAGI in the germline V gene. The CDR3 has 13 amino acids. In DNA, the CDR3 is TGTGCCAGCAGTTACCCCAACCGGCGGGAGCAGTTCTTC. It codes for CASSYPNRREQFF.

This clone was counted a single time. The CDR3 protein is CATSDLRQGAYGYTF. CDR3 nucleotides: TGTGCCACCAGTGATTTAAGGCAGGGGGCCTATGGCTACACCTTC. The chain couples TRBV24-1 to TRBJ1-2; 8 nucleotides agree with TRBD1. Germline lookup yields CDR1 KGHDR and CDR2 SFDVKD. The CDR3 contains 15 residues. J lost 4 bases, V lost 1 base, and 4 bases had no gene match.

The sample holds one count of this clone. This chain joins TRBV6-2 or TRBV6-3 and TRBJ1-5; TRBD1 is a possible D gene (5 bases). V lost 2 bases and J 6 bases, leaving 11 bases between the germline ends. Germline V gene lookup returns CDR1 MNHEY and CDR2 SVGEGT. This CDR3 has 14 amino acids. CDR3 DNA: TGTGCCAGCAGTTACGTTCAGGGCGGTCAGCCCCAGCATTTT. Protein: CASSYVQGGQPQHF.

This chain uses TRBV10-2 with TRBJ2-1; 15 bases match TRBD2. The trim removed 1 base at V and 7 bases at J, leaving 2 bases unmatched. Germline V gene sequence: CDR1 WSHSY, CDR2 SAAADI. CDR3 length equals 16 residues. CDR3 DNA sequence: TGCGCCAGCAGTGAGTTCGGGACTAGCGGGAGGAATGAGCAGTTCTTC. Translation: CASSEFGTSGRNEQFF.

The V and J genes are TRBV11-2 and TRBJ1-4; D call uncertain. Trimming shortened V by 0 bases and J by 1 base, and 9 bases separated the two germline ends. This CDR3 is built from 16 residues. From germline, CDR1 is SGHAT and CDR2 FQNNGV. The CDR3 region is CASSLDLAQTNEKLFF. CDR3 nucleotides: TGTGCCAGCAGCTTAGATCTGGCCCAAACTAATGAAAAACTGTTTTTT. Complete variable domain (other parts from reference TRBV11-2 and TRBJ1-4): EAGVAQSPRYKIIEKRQSVAFWCNPISGHATLYWYQQILGQGPKLLIQFQNNGVVDDSQLPKDRFSAERLKGVDSTLKIQPAKLEDSAVYLCASSLDLAQTNEKLFFGSGTQLSVL.

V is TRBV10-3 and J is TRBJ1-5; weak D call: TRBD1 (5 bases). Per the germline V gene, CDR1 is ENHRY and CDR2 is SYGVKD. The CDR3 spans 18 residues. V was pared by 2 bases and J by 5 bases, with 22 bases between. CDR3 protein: CAISETHLEGPADQPQHF. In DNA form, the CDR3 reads TGTGCCATCAGTGAGACCCACTTGGAGGGACCAGCTGATCAGCCCCAGCATTTT.

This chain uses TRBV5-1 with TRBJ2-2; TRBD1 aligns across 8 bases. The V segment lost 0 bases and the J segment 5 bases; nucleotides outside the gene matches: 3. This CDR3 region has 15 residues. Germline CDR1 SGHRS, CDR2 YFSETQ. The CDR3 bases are TGCGCCAGCAGCTTGGACAGGGGGTGGACCGGGGAGCTGTTTTTT. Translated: CASSLDRGWTGELFF.

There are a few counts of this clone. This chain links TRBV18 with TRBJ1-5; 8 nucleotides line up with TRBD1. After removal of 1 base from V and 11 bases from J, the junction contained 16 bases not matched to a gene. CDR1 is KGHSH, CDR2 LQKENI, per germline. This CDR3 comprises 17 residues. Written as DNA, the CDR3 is TGTGCCAGCTCACCACAGACAGGGGAGTCTGGGCAATCAGCCCAGCATTTT. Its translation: CASSPQTGESGQSAQHF.

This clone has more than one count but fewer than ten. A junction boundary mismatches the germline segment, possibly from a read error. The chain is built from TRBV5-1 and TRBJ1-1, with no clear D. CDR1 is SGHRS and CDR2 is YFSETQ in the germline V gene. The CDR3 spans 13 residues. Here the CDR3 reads CASSLEGGPGPLF. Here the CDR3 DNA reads TGCGCCAGCAGCTTGGAAGGAGGGCCAGGTCCTCTCTTT.

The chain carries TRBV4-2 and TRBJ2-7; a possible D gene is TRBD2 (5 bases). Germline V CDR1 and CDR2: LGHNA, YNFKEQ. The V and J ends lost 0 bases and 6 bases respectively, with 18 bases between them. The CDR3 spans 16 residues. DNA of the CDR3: TGTGCCAGCAGCCAAGATAAACTAGGAGTTGGCAGCGAGCAGTACTTC. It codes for CASSQDKLGVGSEQYF.

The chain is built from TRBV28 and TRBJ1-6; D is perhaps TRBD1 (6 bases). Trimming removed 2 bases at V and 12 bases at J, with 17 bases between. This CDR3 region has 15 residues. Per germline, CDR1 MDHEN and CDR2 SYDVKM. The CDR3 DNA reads TGTGCCAGCAGTTTAAGTTCGGGTGGACAGAGACCCCTCCACTTT. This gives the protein CASSLSSGGQRPLHF.